The 19 T cell receptor beta chains below all came from one sample that was sequenced in a study of blood T cell repertoires in COVID-19. Profiled with immunoSEQ multiplex PCR; TCRdb holds only in-frame clones, not every one. The sample has over 200,000 clones, approximately 86% seen once; the top ten hold around 0.8%. The sample consisted of peripheral blood. These receptors were collected from a young woman with acute or convalescent COVID-19.

The chain carries TRBV19 and TRBJ1-1; TRBD1 might be the D (5 bases). Trimming took 3 bases from V and 3 from J, leaving 11 bases between them. This CDR3 is built from 14 residues. Germline CDR1 is LNHDA and CDR2 is SQIVND (reference sequence). The CDR3 here is CASSIWGVDTEAFF. For the CDR3, the DNA is TGTGCCAGTAGTATTTGGGGGGTCGACACTGAAGCTTTCTTT.

The gene calls are TRBV5-4 and TRBJ2-7; D possibly corresponds to TRBD2 (6 bases). The CDR3 totals 15 residues. Germline V lookup: CDR1 SGHNT, CDR2 YYREEE (reference sequence). V was clipped by 1 base and J by 5 bases, with 16 bases between them. CDR3: CASSLTPGTGDEQYF. The CDR3 coding sequence is TGTGCCAGCAGCTTGACTCCTGGAACGGGGGACGAGCAGTACTTC.

The CDR3 DNA follows: TGTGCCAGTAAGCCGGGACAGGGTACTCAGCCCCAGCATTTT. It yields the protein CASKPGQGTQPQHF. The rearrangement links TRBV19 to TRBJ1-5; 9 bases fit TRBD1. From germline, CDR1 is LNHDA and CDR2 SQIVND (reference sequence). V dropped 7 bases and J dropped 6; count of bases not matched to a gene: 7. The CDR3 covers 14 residues.

This sequence joins TRBV12-3 or TRBV12-4 and TRBJ2-1; D gene ambiguous. V was trimmed by 6 bases and J by 4 bases, leaving 4 bases between them. CDR3 length: 11 amino acids. Here the CDR3 DNA reads TGTGCCAGCAGCAAATACAATGAGCAGTTCTTC. It codes for CASSKYNEQFF.

In DNA form, the CDR3 reads TGTGCCAGCAGCTTGGCTATGGCAGGGGGCGGTCTTGGCTACACCTTC. Translated, it gives CASSLAMAGGGLGYTF. The rearrangement uses TRBV5-4 and TRBJ1-2; 8 bases match TRBD1. V dropped 0 bases and J dropped 7; count of bases not matched to a gene: 11. This CDR3 has 16 residues. CDR1 and CDR2 from the germline V gene are SGHNT and YYREEE (reference sequence).

The rearrangement joins TRBV2 to TRBJ1-5, with unresolved D. V dropped 4 bases and J dropped 10 bases, with 14 bases sitting between them. CDR3 length: 13 residues. CDR1 is SNHLY, CDR2 FYNNEI, per germline. DNA for the CDR3: TGTGCCAGCAGTGTGACAAAGATCAGCCCCCAGCATTTT. Its translation is CASSVTKISPQHF.

This clone has only one observation. This chain connects TRBV3-1 (or the pseudogene TRBV3-2) to TRBJ2-2, with D unclear. Between the trimmed V and J ends, which lost 5 bases and 5 bases, there was a span of 6 bases. Germline CDR1 LGHDT, CDR2 YNNKEL (reference sequence). The CDR3 covers 12 residues. CDR3 coding DNA: TGTGCCAGCAGCTACAGTACCGGGGAGCTGTTTTTT. Protein sequence: CASSYSTGELFF.

In the case of this clone: This sequence may be a read error, since a much larger clone differs from it by one base. This rearrangement joins TRBV30 to TRBJ2-1; 8 bases agree with TRBD2. Germline-derived CDR1 and CDR2 are GTSNPN and SVGIG (reference sequence). This CDR3 is 14 amino acids long. This CDR3 reads CAWSVLADYNGQFF. The CDR3 DNA reads as TGTGCCTGGAGTGTACTAGCGGACTACAATGGGCAGTTCTTC.

This clone was seen a single time. V gene TRBV11-3 combines with J gene TRBJ1-1, with TRBD1 as a possible D gene (6 bases). CDR1 is SGHNT and CDR2 is YENEEA in the germline V gene. This CDR3 contains 14 residues. Trimming shortened V by 3 bases and J by 0 bases, and 8 bases separated the two germline ends. The CDR3 DNA sequence: TGTGCCAGCAGCTTTGGACAGCTGAACACTGAAGCTTTCTTT. It is translated as CASSFGQLNTEAFF. Supplemented by reference TRBV11-3 and TRBJ1-1, the full variable domain reads EAGVVQSPRYKIIEKKQPVAFWCNPISGHNTLYWYLQNLGQGPELLIRYENEEAVDDSQLPKDRFSAERLKGVDSTLKIQPAELGDSAVYLCASSFGQLNTEAFFGQGTRLTVV.

The J gene is TRBJ2-7, the V gene TRBV4-2; 8 nucleotides match TRBD2. This CDR3 is built from 15 residues. CDR1 and CDR2 from the germline V gene are LGHNA and YNFKEQ. J gave up 4 bases and V 5 bases, and 10 bases lay outside the gene matches. CDR3 loop: CASSYTGTSTYEQYF. The CDR3 DNA reads as TGTGCCAGCAGCTACACCGGGACTAGTACATACGAGCAGTACTTC.

The V and J genes are TRBV5-4 and TRBJ2-1; 10 bases match TRBD1. Germline CDR1 is SGHNT and CDR2 is YYREEE (reference sequence). V lost 5 bases, J lost 5 bases, and 7 bases stayed unmatched. The CDR3 is 15 residues long. CDR3 region: CASRDPGQGNNEQFF. For the CDR3, the DNA is TGTGCCAGCAGGGATCCGGGACAGGGGAACAATGAGCAGTTCTTC.

V gene TRBV19 combines with J gene TRBJ2-7; tentatively, D is TRBD1 (6 bases). Germline V lookup: CDR1 LNHDA, CDR2 SQIVND (reference sequence). The CDR3 length is 15 residues. V shed 0 bases and J shed 2 bases, with 11 bases lying between them. This chain's CDR3 is CASSIENRAAYEQYF. The CDR3 DNA is TGTGCCAGTAGTATAGAAAACAGGGCTGCCTACGAGCAGTACTTC.

The rearrangement links TRBV7-2 to TRBJ2-1; 10 nucleotides match TRBD2. V shed 6 bases, J shed 6 bases, and the junction held 5 bases outside the gene matches. The germline gives CDR1 SGHTA, CDR2 FQGNSA. The CDR3 loop spans 14 amino acids. The CDR3: CASRGAGGINEQFF. In nucleotides, the CDR3 is TGTGCCAGCAGAGGAGCGGGAGGGATCAATGAGCAGTTCTTC.

This chain joins TRBV6-5 and TRBJ2-1, with 13 bases lining up with TRBD2. J lost 10 bases, V lost 3 bases, and 9 bases had no gene match. Germline-derived CDR1 and CDR2 are MNHEY and SVGAGI. The CDR3 consists of 16 residues. CDR3 nucleotides: TGTGCCAGCAGTTATCGTGGACTAGCGGGAGTAGGAGAGCAGTTCTTC. Protein sequence: CASSYRGLAGVGEQFF.

V is TRBV7-8 and J is TRBJ1-4; 9 nucleotides line up with TRBD1. CDR1 and CDR2 (germline): SGHVS, FQNEAQ. This CDR3 comprises 18 residues. V lost 6 bases, J lost 0 bases, and 11 bases stayed unmatched. The CDR3 sequence: CASRAGQGEVATNEKLFF. The CDR3 nucleotides are TGTGCCAGCAGAGCGGGACAGGGTGAAGTTGCAACTAATGAAAAACTGTTTTTT.

The gene calls are TRBV11-2 and TRBJ1-3; unclear D gene. The CDR3 extends over 15 amino acids. Trimming shortened V by 3 bases and J by 3 bases, and 12 bases separated the two germline ends. Germline V gene data show CDR1 as SGHAT and CDR2 as FQNNGV. DNA of the CDR3: TGTGCCAGCAGCTTTGAGGGTGGTTATGGAAACACCATATATTTT. Residues: CASSFEGGYGNTIYF.

The chain employs TRBV29-1 and TRBJ1-4; D gene unclear. Germline CDR1 SQVTM, CDR2 ANQGSEA. Deletions cut 2 bases from V and 5 bases from J, with 12 bases between. The CDR3 is 14 amino acids. The CDR3 bases are TGCAGCGTTGAACGACCGGGGTCAAATGAAAAACTGTTTTTT. Protein product: CSVERPGSNEKLFF.

The chain links TRBV27 to TRBJ2-7; 11 nucleotides agree with TRBD2. Germline trimming cut 3 bases from V and 6 bases from J; bases unmatched to any gene: 7. Germline V gene data show CDR1 as MNHEY and CDR2 as SMNVEV (reference sequence). The CDR3 contains 15 residues. DNA of the CDR3: TGTGCCAGCAGTTTCTTAGCGGGAGGGCCGGGCGAGCAGTACTTC. Encoded protein: CASSFLAGGPGEQYF.

This clone was observed a few times. The rearrangement joins TRBV4-3 to TRBJ1-3; D unresolved. Germline V gives CDR1 LGHNA, CDR2 YSLEER. The CDR3 spans 16 residues. The germline V and J ends were trimmed by 0 bases and 0 bases, with 9 bases remaining between them. CDR3 sequence (DNA): TGCGCCAGCAGCCAAGACAGGCTGCCCTCTGGAAACACCATATATTTT. The encoded protein is CASSQDRLPSGNTIYF.